A single sample gave rise to the 29 T cell receptor beta chains below, sequenced in a study of cytomegalovirus exposure and HLA in healthy donors. With 60 Vbeta and 13 Jbeta primers, the PCR was carried out. Here immunoSEQ multiplex PCR was the method, and the copy in TCRdb shows in-frame clones only, minus some. This sample has some 180,000 clones; about 86% occur once, and the top ten carry over 1.5%. Sequenced material: PBMCs. These receptors were collected from a middle-aged man in good health and CMV-seropositive.

This chain uses TRBV5-1 with TRBJ1-1; tentative D call: TRBD1 (5 bases). Trimming cost V 3 bases and J 4 bases, with 10 bases left between them. The CDR3 covers 13 residues. Germline CDR1 is SGHRS and CDR2 is YFSETQ. The CDR3 reads CASSWTFTTEAFF. CDR3 in DNA: TGCGCCAGCAGCTGGACATTTACCACTGAAGCTTTCTTT.

This chain uses TRBV5-1 with TRBJ2-5, with D unclear. Judging by the DNA end, TRBJ2-7 fits better; the J call may be wrong. The CDR3 is 13 amino acids. Germline CDR1 SGHRS, CDR2 YFSETQ. The CDR3 coding sequence is TGCGCCAGCAGCCCCGTCTCGGACTACGAGCAGTACTTC. Protein: CASSPVSDYEQYF.

The chain employs TRBV10-1 and TRBJ2-7, with D possibly TRBD1 on 7 matching bases. The germline gives CDR1 WNHNN, CDR2 SYGVQD (reference sequence). V was shortened by 8 bases and J by 3 bases, with 14 bases between the two germline ends. This CDR3 has 13 amino acids. CDR3 in amino acids: CASAPGGSYEQYF. The CDR3 DNA reads TGCGCCAGCGCTCCAGGGGGGAGCTACGAGCAGTACTTC.

The V gene is TRBV5-1, the J gene TRBJ2-1; 10 bases are a match to TRBD2. CDR3 length: 15 amino acids. Per germline, CDR1 SGHRS and CDR2 YFSETQ. The junction had 6 bases not matched to a gene; V was cut back by 0 bases and J by 9 bases. The CDR3 loop is CASSLEASGRSEQFF. The CDR3, as DNA: TGCGCCAGCAGCTTGGAGGCTAGCGGGAGAAGTGAGCAGTTCTTC.

This rearrangement joins TRBV7-2 to TRBJ2-7; 11 bases fit TRBD2. J was trimmed by 4 bases and V by 3 bases; bases with no gene match: 5. Germline assignment: CDR1 SGHTA and CDR2 FQGNSA. The CDR3 is 15 amino acids. CDR3 DNA: TGTGCCAGCAGCTTGACCGGGACTAGCGGATACGAGCAGTACTTC. Its protein product is CASSLTGTSGYEQYF.

The sample holds a few counts of this clone. The V call is TRBV5-1, the J call TRBJ2-7, with D maybe TRBD1 (6 bases). Germline V gene lookup returns CDR1 SGHRS and CDR2 YFSETQ. V was shortened by 6 bases and J by 2 bases, with 12 bases between the two germline ends. The CDR3 is made up of 13 amino acids. The CDR3: CASMRDTTYEQYF. The DNA for the CDR3 is TGCGCCAGCATGAGGGACACAACCTACGAGCAGTACTTC.

A few counts support this clone. CDR3 in amino acids: CASSSHSLTVDTQYF. DNA for the CDR3: TGTGCCAGCAGCTCCCACAGCCTTACTGTAGATACGCAGTATTTT. The chain employs TRBV9 and TRBJ2-3; D uncertain. CDR1 SGDLS and CDR2 YYNGEE come from the germline V gene. Trimming removed 4 bases at V and 5 bases at J, with 17 bases between. This CDR3 is 15 amino acids long. Using reference TRBV9 and TRBJ2-3 for the parts outside the CDR3, the full variable domain is DSGVTQTPKHLITATGQRVTLRCSPRSGDLSVYWYQQSLDQGLQFLIQYYNGEERAKGNILERFSAQQFPDLHSELNLSSLELGDSALYFCASSSHSLTVDTQYFGPGTRLTVL.

The chain uses TRBV27 and TRBJ1-2; D not resolved. CDR1 and CDR2 from the germline V gene are MNHEY and SMNVEV (reference sequence). CDR3 length equals 17 residues. V was pared by 7 bases and J by 2 bases, with 23 bases between. CDR3 loop: CASTTRSGVPFNYGYTF. CDR3 DNA sequence: TGTGCCAGCACGACCCGGTCGGGAGTGCCCTTCAACTATGGCTACACCTTC.

This chain joins TRBV2 and TRBJ2-1; 8 bases align to TRBD1. The CDR3 covers 13 residues. Germline V CDR1 and CDR2: SNHLY, FYNNEI. V lost 6 bases, J lost 6 bases, and 4 bases stayed unmatched. The CDR3 DNA is TGTGCCAGCAGGGAGGACAGGGCCAATGAGCAGTTCTTC. Its protein product is CASREDRANEQFF.

V and J are TRBV4-1 and TRBJ1-5; 7 positions agree with TRBD1. V lost 4 bases and J lost 5; bases outside the gene matches: 11. In germline, CDR1 is MGHRA, CDR2 YSYEKL. The CDR3 contains 16 residues. The CDR3 spells CASSPESTGVHQPQHF. The CDR3 DNA sequence: TGCGCCAGCAGCCCAGAGTCTACAGGGGTCCATCAGCCCCAGCATTTT.

The chain is built from TRBV27 and TRBJ2-6; D is possibly TRBD1 (6 bases). Trimming removed 1 base at V and 0 bases at J, with 13 bases between. The CDR3 runs to 18 residues. Per germline, CDR1 MNHEY and CDR2 SMNVEV (reference sequence). The CDR3 nucleotides read TGTGCCAGCAGTTTATACCAGGGGTCGGGCTCTGGGGCCAACGTCCTGACTTTC. Translated, it gives CASSLYQGSGSGANVLTF.

The chain employs TRBV7-3 and TRBJ2-5, with 9 positions matching TRBD1. Germline CDR1 reads SGHTA; CDR2 reads FQGTGA. The V gene end was trimmed by 5 bases and the J gene end by 5 bases; junction bases not matched to a gene: 3. The CDR3 length is 13 residues. CDR3 DNA: TGTGCCAGCAGCCAAACAGGGGGCGAGACCCAGTACTTC. Its translation is CASSQTGGETQYF.

The chain carries TRBV2 and TRBJ1-1, with D possibly being TRBD1 (5 bases). With 7 bases removed from V and 6 bases from J, the gap between germline ends came to 6 bases. This CDR3 is built from 10 residues. Germline V gene data show CDR1 as SNHLY and CDR2 as FYNNEI. CDR3 region: CASTGSEAFF. The CDR3 region has the DNA TGTGCCAGCACAGGGTCTGAAGCTTTCTTT.

This chain links TRBV7-9 with TRBJ2-7, with TRBD1 matching over 9 bases. Germline CDR1 SEHNR, CDR2 FQNEAQ (reference sequence). The CDR3 sequence is 15 residues long. J lost 2 bases, V lost 4 bases, and 6 bases had no gene match. The CDR3 DNA reads TGTGCCAGCAGCTCCCGGGACAGGGTCGCCTACGAGCAGTACTTC. The encoded protein is CASSSRDRVAYEQYF.

This clone was seen a single time. The chain joins TRBV6-5 to TRBJ1-5; tentatively, D is TRBD1 (5 bases). V lost 2 bases to trimming and J lost 7 bases, with 12 bases between them. Germline CDR1 reads MNHEY; CDR2 reads SVGAGI. The CDR3 is made up of 14 amino acids. CDR3 DNA sequence: TGTGCCAGCAGTTACGGGGCGGCCGGACAGCCCCAGCATTTT. Its protein is CASSYGAAGQPQHF.

A remark on this clone: At one boundary the junction diverges from the germline segment, which might be a read error. This chain joins TRBV10-3 and TRBJ2-6; a weak D match, TRBD1 (5 bases). CDR3 length: 15 amino acids. Germline assignment: CDR1 ENHRY and CDR2 SYGVKD. The CDR3 DNA is TGTGCCATCAGTGATAGTAATGCTGGGGCCAACGGCCTGACTTTC. Translating gives CAISDSNAGANGLTF.

The chain is built from TRBV7-6 and TRBJ2-7; the match to TRBD2 covers 11 bases. CDR3 length: 14 residues. J gave up 4 bases and V 2 bases, and 1 base lay outside the gene matches. Germline values: CDR1 SGHVS, CDR2 FNYEAQ. CDR3 loop: CASSLTSGRYEQYF. CDR3 sequence (DNA): TGTGCCAGCAGCTTAACTAGCGGGAGATACGAGCAGTACTTC.

The chain joins TRBV5-6 to TRBJ2-1; 9 bases are shared with TRBD2. Germline CDR1 and CDR2: SGHDT and YYEEEE. V lost 0 bases, J lost 8 bases, and 3 bases stayed unmatched. The CDR3 has 14 residues. Written as DNA, the CDR3 is TGTGCCAGCAGCTTGGGACTAGCGGTCCATGAGCAGTTCTTC. This encodes CASSLGLAVHEQFF.

The genes are TRBV10-3 and TRBJ2-1; 12 nucleotides agree with TRBD2. The CDR3 is 16 residues long. CDR1 is ENHRY, CDR2 SYGVKD, per germline. The V segment lost 0 bases and the J segment 7 bases; nucleotides outside the gene matches: 4. Here the CDR3 DNA reads TGTGCCATCAGTGAGTCAACTAGCGGGAGGATTAATGAGCAGTTCTTC. Protein product: CAISESTSGRINEQFF.

CDR3 nucleotide sequence: TGTGCCAGCAGAGGGACAGGGCAACGAGGCGAGCAGTACTTC. Amino acid sequence: CASRGTGQRGEQYF. The V gene is TRBV2, the J gene TRBJ2-7, with 9 bases matching TRBD1. From germline, CDR1 is SNHLY and CDR2 FYNNEI. Trimming cost V 6 bases and J 6 bases; bases outside gene matches: 9. The CDR3 sequence is 14 residues long.

The V call is TRBV19, the J call TRBJ2-7; 9 bases align to TRBD2. The CDR3 length is 15 residues. CDR1 is LNHDA, CDR2 SQIVND, per germline (reference sequence). Trimming at V came to 3 bases and at J to 2 bases, leaving 5 bases not matched to a gene. The CDR3 DNA is TGTGCCAGTAGTATGGCTAGCGGGAACACCTACGAGCAGTACTTC. Residues: CASSMASGNTYEQYF.

This sequence joins TRBV11-1 and TRBJ1-1; no clear D. The CDR3 sequence is 13 residues long. Germline assignment: CDR1 SGHAT and CDR2 FQDESV (reference sequence). Trimming pared 4 bases from V and 0 bases from J, leaving 6 bases between. The CDR3 DNA is TGTGCCAGCAGCTGGAGAGTGAACACTGAAGCTTTCTTT. It encodes CASSWRVNTEAFF.

The chain has TRBV30 and TRBJ1-2, with TRBD1 matching 7 bases. CDR3 length: 11 amino acids. Germline V gene lookup returns CDR1 GTSNPN and CDR2 SVGIG (reference sequence). V trimming: 3 bases; J trimming: 6 bases; junction bases outside the gene matches: 1. The CDR3 coding sequence is TGTGCCTGGAGGACAGGGAATGGCTACACCTTC. Its protein product is CAWRTGNGYTF.

This chain connects TRBV7-8 to TRBJ2-1; D call uncertain. V was trimmed by 5 bases and J by 9 bases, leaving 11 bases between them. The CDR3 totals 12 residues. The V gene's germline CDR1 is SGHVS and CDR2 FQNEAQ. DNA of the CDR3: TGTGCCAGCAGCCCACTCACGGGTGAGCAGTTCTTC. Translation gives CASSPLTGEQFF.

The chain employs TRBV6-5 and TRBJ2-3, with TRBD2 matching 8 bases. Per the germline V gene, CDR1 is MNHEY and CDR2 is SVGAGI. V gave up 4 bases and J gave up 11 bases; unmatched junction bases: 14. The CDR3 contains 15 residues. The CDR3 here is CASSFRAGGSVGQYF. CDR3 bases: TGTGCCAGCAGTTTTCGGGCGGGAGGCTCTGTCGGGCAGTATTTT.

This clone is a singleton in its sample. The chain recombines TRBV29-1 with TRBJ2-2; 9 nucleotides align to TRBD1. Germline V gene data show CDR1 as SQVTM and CDR2 as ANQGSEA. CDR3 size: 13 residues. V dropped 7 bases and J dropped 2; count of bases not matched to a gene: 2. CDR3: CSADRGNTGELFF. For the CDR3, the DNA is TGCAGCGCGGACAGGGGTAACACCGGGGAGCTGTTTTTT.

The V call is TRBV7-3, the J call TRBJ2-2; 7 nucleotides match TRBD2. CDR3 length: 15 residues. Germline V lookup: CDR1 SGHTA, CDR2 FQGTGA. V lost 0 bases to trimming and J lost 10 bases; unmatched junction nucleotides: 8. CDR3 nucleotide sequence: TGTGCCAGCAGCTTAACGGCTAGCGGAGAGTCGGAGCTGTTTTTT. This gives the protein CASSLTASGESELFF.

This chain connects TRBV5-1 to TRBJ2-1; no clear D. CDR3 size: 11 residues. V dropped 4 bases and J dropped 6 bases, with 5 bases sitting between them. Per germline, CDR1 SGHRS and CDR2 YFSETQ. CDR3 sequence: CASSILNEQFF. The CDR3 nucleotides read TGCGCCAGCAGCATACTCAATGAGCAGTTCTTC.

In the case of this clone: One end of the junction varies from germline; a read error may be responsible. The chain couples TRBV7-9 to TRBJ2-7; TRBD2 matches at 9 bases. CDR3 length equals 19 residues. The V gene's germline CDR1 is SEHNR and CDR2 FQNEAQ (reference sequence). In DNA form, the CDR3 reads TGTTCCAGCAGCTCCCTGGGGTTTAGCGGGGGACTACGTGGCTACGAGCAGTACTTC. This sequence encodes CSSSSLGFSGGLRGYEQYF. The full variable domain, rest sourced from reference TRBV7-9 and TRBJ2-7, is DTGVSQNPRHKITKRGQNVTFRCDPISEHNRLYWYRQTLGQGPEFLTYFQNEAQLEKSRLLSDRFSAERPKGSFSTLEIQRTEQGDSAMYLCSSSSLGFSGGLRGYEQYFGPGTRLTVT.